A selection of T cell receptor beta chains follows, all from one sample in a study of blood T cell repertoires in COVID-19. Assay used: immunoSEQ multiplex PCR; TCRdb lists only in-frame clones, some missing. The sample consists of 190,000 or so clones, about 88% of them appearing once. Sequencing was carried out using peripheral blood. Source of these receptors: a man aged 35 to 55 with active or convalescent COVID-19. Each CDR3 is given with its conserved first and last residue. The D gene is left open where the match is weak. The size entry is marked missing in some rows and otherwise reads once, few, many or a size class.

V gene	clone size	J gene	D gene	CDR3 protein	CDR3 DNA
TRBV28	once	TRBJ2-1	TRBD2	CASSPGGLAGESEQFF	TGTGCCAGCAGTCCCGGCGGACTAGCGGGGGAGAGTGAGCAGTTCTTC
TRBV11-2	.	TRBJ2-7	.	CASSLRASEQYF	TGTGCCAGCAGCCTCAGGGCCTCCGAGCAGTACTTC
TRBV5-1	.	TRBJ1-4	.	CASRSSGLNEKLFF	TGCGCCAGCAGGTCCTCCGGTCTTAATGAAAAACTGTTTTTT
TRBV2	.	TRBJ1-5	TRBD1	CASSLTGGNQPQHF	TGTGCCAGCAGCCTGACAGGGGGCAATCAGCCCCAGCATTTT
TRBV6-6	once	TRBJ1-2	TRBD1	CASSPQGAGGYTF	TGTGCCAGCAGTCCACAGGGGGCGGGTGGCTACACCTTC
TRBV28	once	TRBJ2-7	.	CASSLGGLEQYF	TGTGCCAGCAGTTTAGGAGGGCTAGAGCAGTACTTC
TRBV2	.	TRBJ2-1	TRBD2	CARRLASGNEQFF	TGTGCCAGAAGACTAGCGAGCGGTAATGAGCAGTTCTTC
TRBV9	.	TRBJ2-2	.	CASSVGQGGPGELFF	TGTGCCAGCAGCGTAGGGCAGGGGGGTCCCGGGGAGCTGTTTTTT
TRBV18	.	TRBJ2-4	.	CASSPPGRGAKNIQYF	TGTGCCAGCTCACCACCGGGGCGGGGAGCCAAAAACATTCAGTACTTC
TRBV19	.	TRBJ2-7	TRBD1	CASSLPGQGAREQYF	TGTGCCAGTAGTCTTCCGGGACAGGGGGCTCGAGAGCAGTACTTC
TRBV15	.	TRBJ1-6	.	CATSRVNYNSPLHF	TGTGCCACCAGCAGAGTTAATTATAATTCACCCCTCCACTTT
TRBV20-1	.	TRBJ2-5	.	CSASSAGNHQETQYF	TGCAGTGCTAGTAGCGCCGGCAACCACCAAGAGACCCAGTACTTC
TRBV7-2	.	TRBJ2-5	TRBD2	CASSLGTSGPYQETQYF	TGTGCCAGCAGCTTAGGGACTAGCGGACCATACCAAGAGACCCAGTACTTC
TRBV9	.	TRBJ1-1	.	CASSVGPQISPSHTEAFF	TGTGCCAGCAGCGTAGGGCCGCAGATTTCCCCCTCCCACACTGAAGCTTTCTTT
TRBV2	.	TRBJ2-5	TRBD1	CASRTGGGTQYF	TGTGCCAGCAGGACAGGGGGAGGGACCCAGTACTTC
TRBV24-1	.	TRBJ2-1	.	CATSDTRSDNEQFF	TGTGCCACCAGTGATACCCGGTCTGACAATGAGCAGTTCTTC
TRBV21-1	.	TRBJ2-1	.	CASNIEQFF	TGTGCCAGCAACATTGAGCAGTTCTTC
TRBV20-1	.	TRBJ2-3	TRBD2	CSASTSGGRTSSTDTQYF	TGCAGTGCTAGTACTAGCGGGGGGCGTACCTCTAGCACAGATACGCAGTATTTT
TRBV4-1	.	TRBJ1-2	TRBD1	CASSHYTGGDGYTF	TGCGCCAGCAGCCATTACACAGGGGGCGATGGCTACACCTTC
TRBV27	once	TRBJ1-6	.	CASSLEHNSPLHF	TGTGCCAGCAGTTTGGAGCATAATTCACCCCTCCACTTT
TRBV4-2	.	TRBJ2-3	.	CASSQVARGSTDTQYF	TGTGCCAGCAGCCAAGTTGCCCGGGGGAGCACAGATACGCAGTATTTT
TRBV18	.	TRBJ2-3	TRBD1	CASSAPGQGRTDTQYF	TGTGCCAGCTCAGCCCCCGGACAGGGGAGGACAGATACGCAGTATTTT
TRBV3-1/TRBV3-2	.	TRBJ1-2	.	CASSSLQGIYTF	TGTGCCAGCAGCTCCTTACAGGGAATCTACACCTTC
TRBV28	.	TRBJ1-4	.	CASSQGPNEKLFF	TGTGCCAGCAGTCAGGGTCCTAATGAAAAACTGTTTTTT
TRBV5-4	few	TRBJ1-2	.	CASSSQGFYGYTF	TGTGCCAGCAGCTCTCAGGGGTTCTATGGCTACACCTTC
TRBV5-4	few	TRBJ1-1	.	CASSPAVFTEAFF	TGTGCCAGCAGCCCTGCGGTTTTTACTGAAGCTTTCTTT
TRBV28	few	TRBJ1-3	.	CASSLTPHSGNTIYF	TGTGCCAGCAGCTTAACACCACACTCTGGAAACACCATATATTTT
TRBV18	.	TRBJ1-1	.	CASSPNRGAFF	TGTGCCAGCTCCCCTAATCGGGGAGCTTTCTTT
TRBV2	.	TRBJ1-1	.	CASSADTEAFF	TGTGCCAGCAGTGCTGACACTGAAGCTTTCTTT
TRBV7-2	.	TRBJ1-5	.	CASSLDRVYQPQHF	TGTGCCAGCAGCTTAGACAGGGTTTATCAGCCCCAGCATTTT
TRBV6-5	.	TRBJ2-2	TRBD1	CASISGTGWTGELFF	TGTGCCAGCATATCCGGGACAGGGTGGACCGGGGAGCTGTTTTTT
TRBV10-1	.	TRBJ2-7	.	CASSETGVYEQYF	TGCGCCAGCAGTGAGACCGGGGTCTACGAGCAGTACTTC